These 4 T cell receptor beta chains originate from one sample sequenced in a study of T cells in Graves' hyperthyroidism and ophthalmopathy. Authors of the study amplified TCR beta CDR3 regions from RNA transcripts. The HTBI set primed first-round TCR CDR3 RT-PCR. One entry per CDR3 protein results from TCRdb running MiXCR on the multiplex PCR reads. Altogether about 570,000 distinct CDR3 sequences are present, 40% to 55% being singletons, with the ten largest covering roughly 20%. The specimen sequenced was peripheral blood or thyroid tissue (not recorded which). The origin of the receptors is an adult woman with Graves' disease, either hyperthyroidism or ophthalmopathy (not recorded which).

In its sample, this clonotype was seen many times. The V gene is TRBV12-3 or TRBV12-4, the J gene TRBJ1-4; 9 nucleotides agree with TRBD1. This CDR3 spans 16 amino acids. J gave up 7 bases and V 3 bases, and 9 bases lay outside the gene matches. CDR3 in amino acids: CASSFFRDRVCEKLFF. The CDR3, as DNA: TGTGCCAGCAGTTTTTTTAGGGACAGGGTTTGTGAAAAACTGTTTTTT.

This chain joins TRBV7-2 and TRBJ2-7; 7 bases fit TRBD2. Germline V CDR1 and CDR2: SGHTA, FQGNSA. The CDR3 is 16 residues long. J gave up 3 bases and V 1 base, and 9 bases lay outside the gene matches. The CDR3 is CASSLGSSSGFYEQYF. DNA for the CDR3: TGTGCCAGCAGCTTAGGTAGTTCTAGCGGATTCTACGAGCAGTACTTC.

The chain couples TRBV5-1 to TRBJ2-7, with TRBD2 matching 9 bases. In germline, CDR1 is SGHRS, CDR2 YFSETQ. J lost 0 bases, V lost 3 bases, and 7 bases had no gene match. This CDR3 comprises 16 residues. The chain's CDR3 is CASSYRLADSSYEQYF. The CDR3 coding sequence is TGCGCCAGCAGCTATAGACTAGCGGATAGCTCCTACGAGCAGTACTTC.

At least ten counts were recorded for this clonotype. This chain links TRBV11-2 with TRBJ1-5, with D perhaps TRBD1 (6 bases). CDR3 length: 14 residues. V dropped 10 bases and J dropped 9 bases, with 22 bases sitting between them. Looked up from germline, CDR1 is SGHAT and CDR2 is FQNNGV. This chain's CDR3 is CATPSKGDAGPQHF. CDR3 in DNA: TGTGCCACTCCCTCGAAGGGGGACGCTGGGCCCCAGCATTTT.